The sequence of this TCR beta chain was determined in a study of spatial heterogeneity in lung cancer. Turning to the study itself: The study observed each unique TCR and UMI combination more than ten times on average in raw reads.

CDR1 SEHNR and CDR2 FQNEAQ come from the germline V gene (reference sequence). The CDR3 covers 14 residues. V was clipped by 4 bases and J by 6 bases, with 16 bases between them. Time point here: sample taken at primary tumor resection. Just over 70 TRACERx patients with early, untreated non-small cell lung cancer donated samples. Sequencing was performed on whole RNA extracted from tumor and nontumor lung tissue, or from frozen PBMC, and the material was left unsorted. Every individual TCR cDNA molecule carried its own unique molecular identifier, which allowed correction of PCR and sequencing errors. TCRdb redid the calling of the 5' RACE reads with MiXCR, one entry per CDR3 protein. The data contain tens of thousands of distinct CDR3 sequences, more than 10% of them singletons. There are many counts of this clonotype.

The chain joins TRBV7-9 to TRBJ2-7; D not resolved. This specimen was PBMCs, taken at surgery. This clonotype was sampled from a male donor with early-stage non-small cell lung cancer. For the CDR3, the DNA is TGTGCCAGCAGCTCCCATACTGCCCTCTCCGAGCAGTACTTC. This encodes CASSSHTALSEQYF.